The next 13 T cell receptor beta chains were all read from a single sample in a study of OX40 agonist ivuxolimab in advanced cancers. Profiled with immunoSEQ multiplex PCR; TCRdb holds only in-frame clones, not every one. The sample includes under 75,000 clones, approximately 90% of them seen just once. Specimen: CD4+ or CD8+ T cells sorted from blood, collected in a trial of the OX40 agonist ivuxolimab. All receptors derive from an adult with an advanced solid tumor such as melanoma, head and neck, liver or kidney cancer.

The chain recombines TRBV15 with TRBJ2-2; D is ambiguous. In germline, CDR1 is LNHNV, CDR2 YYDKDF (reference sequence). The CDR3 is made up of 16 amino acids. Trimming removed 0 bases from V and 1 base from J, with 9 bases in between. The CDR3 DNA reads TGTGCCACCAGCAGAGATCTTGCAGGGAACACCGGGGAGCTGTTTTTT. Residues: CATSRDLAGNTGELFF.

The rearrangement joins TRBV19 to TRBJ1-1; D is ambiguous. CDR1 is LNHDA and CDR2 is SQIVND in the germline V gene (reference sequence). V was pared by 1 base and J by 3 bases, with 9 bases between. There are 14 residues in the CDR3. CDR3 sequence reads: CASSIVPGDTEAFF. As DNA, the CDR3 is TGTGCCAGTAGTATAGTACCAGGCGACACTGAAGCTTTCTTT.

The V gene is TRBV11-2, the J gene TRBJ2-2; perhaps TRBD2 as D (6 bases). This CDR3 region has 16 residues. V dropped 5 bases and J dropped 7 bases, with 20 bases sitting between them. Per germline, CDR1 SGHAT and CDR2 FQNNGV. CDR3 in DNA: TGTGCCAGCAGCCGCCGGTCAGGAGGGTTAATCGGGGAGCTGTTTTTT. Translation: CASSRRSGGLIGELFF.

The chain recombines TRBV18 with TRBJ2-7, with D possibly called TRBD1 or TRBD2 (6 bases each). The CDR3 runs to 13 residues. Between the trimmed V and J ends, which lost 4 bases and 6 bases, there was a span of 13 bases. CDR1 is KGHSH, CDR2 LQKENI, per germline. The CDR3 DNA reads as TGTGCCAGCTCACGCCCCGGGGGCGGCGAGCAGTACTTC. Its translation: CASSRPGGGEQYF.

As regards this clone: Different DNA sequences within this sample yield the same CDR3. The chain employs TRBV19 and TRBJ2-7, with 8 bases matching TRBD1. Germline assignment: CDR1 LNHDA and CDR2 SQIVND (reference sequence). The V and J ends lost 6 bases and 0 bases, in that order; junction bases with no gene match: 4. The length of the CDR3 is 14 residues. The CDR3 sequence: CASSRQGSSYEQYF. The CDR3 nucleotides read TGTGCCAGTAGCAGACAGGGGAGCTCCTACGAGCAGTACTTC.

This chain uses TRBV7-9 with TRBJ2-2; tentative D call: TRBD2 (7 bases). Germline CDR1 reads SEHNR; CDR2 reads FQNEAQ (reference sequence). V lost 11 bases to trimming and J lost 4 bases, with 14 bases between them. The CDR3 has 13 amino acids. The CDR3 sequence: CAPEGGSTGELFF. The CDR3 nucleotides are TGTGCCCCCGAGGGGGGGAGCACCGGGGAGCTGTTTTTT.

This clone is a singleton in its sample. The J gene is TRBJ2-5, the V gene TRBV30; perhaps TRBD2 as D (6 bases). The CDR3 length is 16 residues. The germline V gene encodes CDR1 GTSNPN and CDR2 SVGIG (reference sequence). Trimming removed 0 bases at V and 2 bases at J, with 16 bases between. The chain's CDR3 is CAWSVGAGSSQETQYF. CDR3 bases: TGTGCCTGGAGTGTAGGGGCCGGGAGTTCACAAGAGACCCAGTACTTC. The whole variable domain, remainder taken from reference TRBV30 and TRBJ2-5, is SQTIHQWPATLVQPVGSPLSLECTVEGTSNPNLYWYRQAAGRGLQLLFYSVGIGQISSEVPQNLSASRPQDRQFILSSKKLLLSDSGFYLCAWSVGAGSSQETQYFGPGTRLLVL.

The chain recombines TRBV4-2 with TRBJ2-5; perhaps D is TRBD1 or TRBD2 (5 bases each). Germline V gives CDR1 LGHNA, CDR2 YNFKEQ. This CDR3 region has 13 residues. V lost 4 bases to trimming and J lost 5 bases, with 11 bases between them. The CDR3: CASSRREHETQYF. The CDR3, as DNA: TGTGCCAGCAGCCGCAGGGAGCATGAGACCCAGTACTTC.

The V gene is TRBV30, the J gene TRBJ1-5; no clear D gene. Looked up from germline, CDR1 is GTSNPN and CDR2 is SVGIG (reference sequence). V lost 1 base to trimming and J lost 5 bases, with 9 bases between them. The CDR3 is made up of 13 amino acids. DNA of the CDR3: TGTGCCTGGAGTGCTGACGGTTATCAGCCCCAGCATTTT. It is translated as CAWSADGYQPQHF.

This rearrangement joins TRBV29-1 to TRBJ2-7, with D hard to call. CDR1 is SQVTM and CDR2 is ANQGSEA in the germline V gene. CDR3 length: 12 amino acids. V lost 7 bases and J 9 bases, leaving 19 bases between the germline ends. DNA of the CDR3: TGCAGCGCTGCTGAAAATCTAGACGGGCAGTACTTC. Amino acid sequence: CSAAENLDGQYF.

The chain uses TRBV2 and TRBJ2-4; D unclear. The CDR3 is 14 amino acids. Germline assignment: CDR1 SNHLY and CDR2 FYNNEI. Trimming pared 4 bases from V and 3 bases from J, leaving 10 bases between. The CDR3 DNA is TGTGCCAGCAGTGGAGCAGAAGGCAAAAACATTCAGTACTTC. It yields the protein CASSGAEGKNIQYF.

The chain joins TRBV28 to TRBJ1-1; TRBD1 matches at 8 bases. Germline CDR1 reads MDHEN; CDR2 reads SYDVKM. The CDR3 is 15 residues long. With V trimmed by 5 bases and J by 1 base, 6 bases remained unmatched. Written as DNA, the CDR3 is TGTGCCAGCAGTGGGACAGGTGTTTCGAACACTGAAGCTTTCTTT. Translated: CASSGTGVSNTEAFF. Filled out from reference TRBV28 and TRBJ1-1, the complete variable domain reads DVKVTQSSRYLVKRTGEKVFLECVQDMDHENMFWYRQDPGLGLRLIYFSYDVKMKEKGDIPEGYSVSREKKERFSLILESASTNQTSMYLCASSGTGVSNTEAFFGQGTRLTVV.

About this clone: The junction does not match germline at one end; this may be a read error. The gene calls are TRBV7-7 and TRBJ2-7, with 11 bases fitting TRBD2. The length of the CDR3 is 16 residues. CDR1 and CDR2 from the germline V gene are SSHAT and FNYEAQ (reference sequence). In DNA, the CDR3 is TGTGCTAGCAGCTTCCACCTACTAGCGGGAGAAGGTGAGCAGTACTTC. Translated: CASSFHLLAGEGEQYF.